What follows are 14 T cell receptor beta chains derived from one specimen sequenced in a study of spatial heterogeneity in lung cancer. The time point was: sample taken at primary tumor resection. TCRs were sequenced from unsorted whole RNA of tumor, nontumor lung or PBMC. From the 5' RACE reads, TCRdb called clonotypes with MiXCR, one entry per CDR3 protein. The table lists more than 6,500 distinct CDR3 sequences, about 4.2% of them singletons, with over 20% in the top ten. The input for sequencing was normal lung tissue next to the tumor, taken at surgery. Source of these receptors: a female donor with early-stage non-small cell lung cancer.

By proportion, this clonotype is medium-sized. V usage is TRBV10-3 and J usage is TRBJ1-2; 9 nucleotides align to TRBD1. The germline V gene encodes CDR1 ENHRY and CDR2 SYGVKD. V lost 2 bases, J lost 0 bases, and 1 base stayed unmatched. The CDR3 has 15 amino acids. CDR3 residues: CAISEGTGPNYGYTF. The CDR3 DNA is TGTGCCATCAGTGAGGGGACAGGGCCTAACTATGGCTACACCTTC.

This clonotype came up many times. This chain joins TRBV20-1 and TRBJ2-1; TRBD2 might be the D (5 bases). With 0 bases removed from V and 4 bases from J, the gap between germline ends came to 13 bases. CDR3 length: 15 residues. Germline CDR1 DFQATT, CDR2 SNEGSKA (reference sequence). This chain's CDR3 is CSARDQAGSYNEQFF. In nucleotides, the CDR3 is TGCAGTGCTAGAGATCAGGCGGGCTCGTACAATGAGCAGTTCTTC.

There are many counts of this clonotype. The chain links TRBV10-2 to TRBJ2-2; the D is unclear. Deletions cut 6 bases from V and 8 bases from J, with 10 bases between. The germline CDR1 and CDR2 sequences are WSHSY and SAAADI. There are 12 residues in the CDR3. The CDR3 is CASRQSAGELFF. CDR3 DNA sequence: TGCGCCAGCAGGCAATCAGCGGGGGAGCTGTTTTTT.

This clonotype appeared many times. The J gene is TRBJ1-2, the V gene TRBV11-2; possibly TRBD1 for D (5 bases). There are 13 residues in the CDR3. Germline lookup yields CDR1 SGHAT and CDR2 FQNNGV. V was pared by 4 bases and J by 8 bases, with 14 bases between. CDR3 in amino acids: CASSSHRWGGYTF. CDR3 in DNA: TGTGCCAGCAGCTCCCACCGGTGGGGCGGCTACACCTTC.

This clonotype was found many times. The rearrangement links TRBV7-6 to TRBJ2-7; 8 nucleotides agree with TRBD1. The CDR3 length is 17 residues. J lost 1 base, V lost 2 bases, and 10 bases had no gene match. Germline values: CDR1 SGHVS, CDR2 FNYEAQ. In DNA, the CDR3 is TGTGCCAGCAGCTTATCTGGGGCAGGACAGGGATCCTACGAGCAGTACTTC. This gives the protein CASSLSGAGQGSYEQYF.

This clonotype was observed at least ten times. This rearrangement joins TRBV12-3 or TRBV12-4 to TRBJ2-7; 8 positions match TRBD1. The CDR3 extends over 17 amino acids. The V gene end was trimmed by 3 bases and the J gene end by 4 bases; junction bases not matched to a gene: 14. The CDR3 DNA reads TGTGCCAGCAGTTTTTCAATCTCAAGGACAGGGTCTTACGAGCAGTACTTC. Translated: CASSFSISRTGSYEQYF.

This clonotype occurred many times. The V and J genes are TRBV3-1 and TRBJ2-3; no reliable D call. CDR1 is LGHDT, CDR2 YNNKEL, per germline (reference sequence). The CDR3 runs 12 residues. V shed 1 base and J shed 5 bases, with 4 bases lying between them. The CDR3 nucleotides read TGTGCCAGCAGCCAAGTGGAAGATACGCAGTATTTT. Its protein product is CASSQVEDTQYF.

This clonotype was seen many times. The chain joins TRBV20-1 to TRBJ2-7; D gene ambiguous. This CDR3 comprises 14 residues. Trimming removed 7 bases from V and 6 bases from J, with 22 bases in between. CDR1 DFQATT and CDR2 SNEGSKA come from the germline V gene (reference sequence). CDR3 region: CSGSSPFGLGEQYF. CDR3 bases: TGCAGTGGTTCCTCCCCCTTCGGGTTGGGCGAGCAGTACTTC.

The table lists this clonotype with a few counts. The chain is built from TRBV5-5 and TRBJ1-1; a weak D match, TRBD1 (5 bases). Deletions cut 4 bases from V and 0 bases from J, with 25 bases between. The CDR3 has 19 amino acids. The germline V gene encodes CDR1 SGHKS and CDR2 YYEKEE (reference sequence). The chain's CDR3 is CASSRGGRTASLMNTEAFF. Here the CDR3 DNA reads TGTGCCAGCAGCCGTGGGGGGAGAACGGCTTCCCTAATGAACACTGAAGCTTTCTTT.

This clonotype was detected a few times. The chain uses TRBV7-2 and TRBJ1-5; no definite D call. V gave up 4 bases and J gave up 3 bases, with 7 bases separating them. This CDR3 spans 13 amino acids. Germline V gives CDR1 SGHTA, CDR2 FQGNSA. This CDR3 reads CASSWGLNQPQHF. The CDR3 region has the DNA TGTGCCAGCAGCTGGGGTCTCAATCAGCCCCAGCATTTT.

The table lists this clonotype with many counts. The chain carries TRBV20-1 and TRBJ1-1; D is possibly TRBD1 (6 bases). Germline-derived CDR1 and CDR2 are DFQATT and SNEGSKA (reference sequence). V was shortened by 0 bases and J by 2 bases, with 22 bases between the two germline ends. The CDR3 covers 18 residues. Here the CDR3 DNA reads TGCAGTGCTAGAGATCAGCTGGGGGCTTCGGAGGGAAACACTGAAGCTTTCTTT. Encoded protein: CSARDQLGASEGNTEAFF.

CDR3 nucleotides: TGCAGTGCGGAACGGGCAGATACGCAGTATTTT. Encoded protein: CSAERADTQYF. This chain uses TRBV20-1 with TRBJ2-3, with unresolved D. The CDR3 totals 11 residues. Trimming shortened V by 6 bases and J by 4 bases, and 8 bases separated the two germline ends. From germline, CDR1 is DFQATT and CDR2 SNEGSKA (reference sequence).

Ten or more counts support this clonotype. The rearrangement joins TRBV5-1 to TRBJ2-2; 11 bases line up with TRBD2. Germline CDR1 reads SGHRS; CDR2 reads YFSETQ. The ends lost 6 bases at V and 6 bases at J; junction bases unmatched: 13. The CDR3 loop spans 17 amino acids. The CDR3 bases are TGCGCCAGCACCACCCCACTAGCGGGGGTGGATTCCGGGGAGCTGTTTTTT. This translates into CASTTPLAGVDSGELFF. Based on the CDR3 plus reference TRBV5-1 and TRBJ2-2, the full variable domain is KAGVTQTPRYLIKTRGQQVTLSCSPISGHRSVSWYQQTPGQGLQFLFEYFSETQRNKGNFPGRFSGRQFSNSRSEMNVSTLELGDSALYLCASTTPLAGVDSGELFFGEGSRLTVL.

This clonotype has at least ten counts. This rearrangement joins TRBV19 to TRBJ2-7; D is perhaps TRBD1 or TRBD2 (5 bases each). The CDR3 length is 13 residues. Deletions cut 0 bases from V and 9 bases from J, with 12 bases between. CDR1 LNHDA and CDR2 SQIVND come from the germline V gene (reference sequence). The CDR3, as DNA: TGTGCCAGTAGTATAGACGGGACCTCCAGGCAGTACTTC. This encodes CASSIDGTSRQYF.